This T cell receptor (beta chain) was observed in a study of spatial heterogeneity in lung cancer. Looking at the study overall: Raw reads contained each unique TCR and UMI combination more than ten times on average.

Time point in this sample: sample taken at primary tumor resection. The germline gives CDR1 SGHRS, CDR2 YFSETQ. Trimming took 6 bases from V and 2 from J, leaving 14 bases between them. CDR3 length equals 14 residues. Unique molecular identifiers, one per molecule, were present on every TCR cDNA molecule. Each CDR3 protein gets one entry after TCRdb re-called the 5' RACE reads with MiXCR. The sample comprises approximately 10,000 distinct CDR3 sequences, more than 6% of which are singletons, and approximately 30% rests with the top ten. The chain joins TRBV5-1 to TRBJ1-1; D may be TRBD1 (5 bases). The source was normal lung tissue next to the tumor, collected at surgery. The origin of this receptor is a male donor with early-stage non-small cell lung cancer. The CDR3 nucleotides read TGCGCCAGCACCCAAGACAGCGTTAACACTGAAGCTTTCTTT. Residues: CASTQDSVNTEAFF.